This TCR beta chain emerged from a study of cytomegalovirus exposure and HLA in healthy donors. Study-wide context: Early released data had roughly 81 million unique TCRs, all coming from HLA-typed donors.

PCR primers comprised 60 Vbeta and 13 Jbeta primers. Here immunoSEQ multiplex PCR was the method, and the copy in TCRdb shows in-frame clones only, minus some. The data contain some 110,000 clones, approximately 78% of them singletons. Study-level points and caveats: A list of 150 or so TCR beta chains associated with cytomegalovirus was given.

V gave up 6 bases and J gave up 8 bases; unmatched junction bases: 9. The CDR3 is 15 amino acids. Germline V CDR1 and CDR2: MGHRA, YSYEKL. Points on this clone: Its antigen is undetermined.

The chain carries TRBV4-1 and TRBJ2-1; 11 positions match TRBD2. The clonotype was recovered from a woman aged 30 to 39 in good health and CMV-seronegative. The sequencing input was PBMCs. The CDR3 sequence is CASRGLAGGLDEQFF. As DNA, the CDR3 is TGCGCCAGCAGGGGTCTAGCGGGGGGCTTGGATGAGCAGTTCTTC.